This T cell receptor (beta chain) derives from a study of blood T cell repertoires in COVID-19. Study summary: T cells, B-cell-depleted T cells, or PBMCs supplied cDNA or gDNA.

As handled by the study authors: From reference gene primer amplification, estimates of nucleated cell counts were derived. Assay: immunoSEQ multiplex PCR; the TCRdb copy retains only in-frame clones and omits some. Clone size and V and J calls were adopted from that table, with D and trimming inferred from the DNA. The table records approximately 310,000 clones, around 90% of them present only once. Participants were aged roughly 18 to 89 years, lived in around 25 US areas, and enrolled virtually. This sequence originates from a man aged 55-75 years who had recovered from COVID-19. Sequences were obtained from PBMCs or T cells enriched from blood (not recorded which).

CDR3 sequence: CASSPEGRVVFF. Written as DNA, the CDR3 is TGTGCCAGCAGCCCTGAGGGCCGGGTCGTGTTTTTT. This rearrangement joins TRBV7-9 to TRBJ1-4; no definite D call. Germline CDR1 and CDR2: SEHNR and FQNEAQ (reference sequence). This CDR3 is built from 12 residues. The ends were cut back, 5 bases at V and 15 bases at J, with 16 bases in the middle.